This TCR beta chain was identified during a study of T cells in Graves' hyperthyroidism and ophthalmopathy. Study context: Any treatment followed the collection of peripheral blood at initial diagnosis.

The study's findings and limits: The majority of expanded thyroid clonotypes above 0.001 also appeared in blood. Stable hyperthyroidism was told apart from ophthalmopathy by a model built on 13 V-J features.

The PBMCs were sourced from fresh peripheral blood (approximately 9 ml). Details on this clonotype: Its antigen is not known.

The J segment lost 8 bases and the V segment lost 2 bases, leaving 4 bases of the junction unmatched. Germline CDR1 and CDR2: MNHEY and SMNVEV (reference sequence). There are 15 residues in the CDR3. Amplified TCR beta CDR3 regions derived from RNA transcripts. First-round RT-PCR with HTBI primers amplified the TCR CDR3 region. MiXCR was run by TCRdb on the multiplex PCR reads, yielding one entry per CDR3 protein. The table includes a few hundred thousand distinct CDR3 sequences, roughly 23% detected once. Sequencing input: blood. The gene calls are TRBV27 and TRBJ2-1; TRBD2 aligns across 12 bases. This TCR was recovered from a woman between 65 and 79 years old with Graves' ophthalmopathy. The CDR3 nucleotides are TGTGCCAGCAGTTTAAGACTAGCGGGAGACCATGAGCAGTTCTTC. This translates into CASSLRLAGDHEQFF.